This T cell receptor beta chain derives from a study of cytomegalovirus exposure and HLA in healthy donors. In the case of this clone: Its antigen is not known.

CDR1 and CDR2 from the germline V gene are MNHEY and SMNVEV (reference sequence). The ends were cut back, 4 bases at V and 4 bases at J, with 13 bases in the middle. The CDR3 is 14 amino acids. Findings and caveats of the study: Altogether, some 170 TCR beta chains were recorded as cytomegalovirus-associated. Across donors, most TCRs were seen rarely, yet some public ones were widespread.

Profiled with immunoSEQ multiplex PCR; TCRdb holds only in-frame clones, not every one. The sample yields around 250,000 clones, roughly 87% seen once. The sequence was collected from a woman aged 25-40 years in good health and CMV-seronegative. This rearrangement joins TRBV27 to TRBJ1-2; the D is unclear. Sequenced sample: PBMCs. In DNA form, the CDR3 reads TGTGCCAGCAGTTCTGGGGAGGCGGCCTATGGCTACACCTTC. Protein product: CASSSGEAAYGYTF.